A single T cell receptor (beta chain) is shown here with its context. Antigen: not known. It was with random hexamers that 0.5 to 1 ug RNA was reverse transcribed. Multiplex immunoSEQ PCR targeted 54 Vbeta and 13 Jbeta TCR beta segments. One entry per CDR3 protein, called by TCRdb with MiXCR from the immunoSEQ multiplex PCR reads. The profile shows 250,000 to 300,000 distinct CDR3 sequences, approximately 85% of them singletons. The source of the sample is a study of CD8 T cells in Susac syndrome. Study-level findings and limits: Individuals included in the TCR sequencing and HLA analysis were acknowledged by the study to be relatively few in number.

The length of the CDR3 is 16 residues. CDR1 is MNHEY, CDR2 SMNVEV, per germline (reference sequence). After removal of 4 bases from V and 0 bases from J, the junction contained 3 bases not matched to a gene. TEMRA cells were FACS-enriched, unlike CD8+ and CD4+ T cells, which were negatively isolated. The clonotype originates from a human donor with multiple sclerosis. The sequenced material came from CD8+ T cells from PBMCs. J is TRBJ2-1 and V is TRBV27; TRBD1 aligns across 10 bases. In nucleotides, the CDR3 is TGTGCCAGCAGTTCTCGGACAGGGGGCTCCTACAATGAGCAGTTCTTC. It codes for CASSSRTGGSYNEQFF.